The rows below give T cell receptor beta chains drawn from one sample of a study of siplizumab effects on memory and regulatory T cells. The repertoire was sequenced with immunoSEQ multiplex PCR; TCRdb's copy has only in-frame clones and lacks some. The table records around 87,000 clones, 80% to 90% of them present only once. Sequenced material: CD4+ T cells sorted from blood. The receptors were sampled from a human donor in good health. The CDR3 runs from the conserved cysteine through the conserved F or W. Each record gives: V gene, D gene, J gene, clone size, CDR3 protein, CDR3 DNA. A D gene is named only where the DNA matches it firmly. For some rows the clone size is stated as once, few or many, or as a class when expanded; others skip it.

v_gene: TRBV5-5
d_gene: TRBD2
j_gene: TRBJ2-1
abundance: -
CDR3aa: CASSLTSGYNEQFF
CDR3nt: TGTGCCAGCAGCTTGACTAGCGGATACAATGAGCAGTTCTTC

v_gene: TRBV5-1
d_gene: TRBD2
j_gene: TRBJ2-1
abundance: -
CDR3aa: CASRGLAGVDEQFF
CDR3nt: TGCGCCAGCAGGGGACTAGCGGGAGTAGATGAGCAGTTCTTC

v_gene: TRBV25-1
d_gene: TRBD2
j_gene: TRBJ2-7
abundance: -
CDR3aa: CASMGLAVYEQYF
CDR3nt: TGTGCCAGCATGGGTCTAGCGGTCTACGAGCAGTACTTC

v_gene: TRBV7-3
d_gene: -
j_gene: TRBJ2-5
abundance: -
CDR3aa: CASSLGGPQETQYF
CDR3nt: TGTGCCAGCAGCCTCGGGGGGCCCCAAGAGACCCAGTACTTC

v_gene: TRBV2
d_gene: -
j_gene: TRBJ2-2
abundance: -
CDR3aa: CASSEGRGGANTGELFF
CDR3nt: TGTGCCAGCAGTGAGGGGCGGGGCGGGGCGAACACCGGGGAGCTGTTTTTT

v_gene: TRBV5-6
d_gene: -
j_gene: TRBJ2-2
abundance: -
CDR3aa: CASSFNGRNTGELFF
CDR3nt: TGTGCCAGCAGCTTTAACGGGAGGAACACCGGGGAGCTGTTTTTT

v_gene: TRBV19
d_gene: -
j_gene: TRBJ1-2
abundance: -
CDR3aa: CASTEGLTLYSGYTF
CDR3nt: TGTGCCAGTACTGAGGGACTAACCCTATATAGTGGCTACACCTTC

v_gene: TRBV4-1
d_gene: TRBD1
j_gene: TRBJ1-1
abundance: -
CDR3aa: CASSQDPDRVGAEAFF
CDR3nt: TGCGCCAGCAGCCAAGATCCGGACAGGGTCGGCGCTGAAGCTTTCTTT

v_gene: TRBV4-1
d_gene: -
j_gene: TRBJ2-5
abundance: -
CDR3aa: CASSQVRGQETQYF
CDR3nt: TGCGCCAGCAGCCAAGTGCGGGGCCAAGAGACCCAGTACTTC

v_gene: TRBV5-4
d_gene: -
j_gene: TRBJ2-7
abundance: -
CDR3aa: CASSLAMGTVDEQYF
CDR3nt: TGTGCCAGCAGCTTGGCCATGGGAACGGTTGACGAGCAGTACTTC

v_gene: TRBV25-1
d_gene: TRBD2
j_gene: TRBJ2-1
abundance: -
CDR3aa: CASRAGVGNEQFF
CDR3nt: TGTGCCAGCAGAGCGGGAGTTGGCAATGAGCAGTTCTTC

v_gene: TRBV6-6
d_gene: -
j_gene: TRBJ2-1
abundance: once
CDR3aa: CASSGMGNEQFF
CDR3nt: TGTGCCAGCAGCGGGATGGGCAATGAGCAGTTCTTC

v_gene: TRBV13
d_gene: -
j_gene: TRBJ1-2
abundance: -
CDR3aa: CASSLPRYGYTF
CDR3nt: TGTGCCAGCAGCTTACCCCGCTATGGCTACACCTTC

v_gene: TRBV6-5
d_gene: -
j_gene: TRBJ1-5
abundance: -
CDR3aa: CAISARGNQPQHF
CDR3nt: TGTGCCATCAGTGCGAGGGGTAATCAGCCCCAGCATTTT

v_gene: TRBV27
d_gene: -
j_gene: TRBJ1-1
abundance: -
CDR3aa: CASSFGQFPMNTEAFF
CDR3nt: TGTGCCAGCAGTTTTGGACAGTTTCCCATGAACACTGAAGCTTTCTTT

v_gene: TRBV6-5
d_gene: TRBD2
j_gene: TRBJ2-1
abundance: few
CDR3aa: CASSSPQSGRSNEQFF
CDR3nt: TGTGCCAGCAGTTCCCCCCAGAGCGGGAGGTCAAATGAGCAGTTCTTC

v_gene: TRBV4-2
d_gene: -
j_gene: TRBJ2-1
abundance: -
CDR3aa: CASSQASAKNNEQFF
CDR3nt: TGTGCCAGCAGCCAAGCTTCAGCTAAAAACAATGAGCAGTTCTTC

v_gene: TRBV7-8
d_gene: TRBD1
j_gene: TRBJ2-1
abundance: -
CDR3aa: CASSLIVGGGPYNEQFF
CDR3nt: TGTGCCAGCAGCTTAATAGTAGGGGGCGGCCCCTACAATGAGCAGTTCTTC

v_gene: TRBV9
d_gene: -
j_gene: TRBJ2-2
abundance: -
CDR3aa: CASSVEGRTGELFF
CDR3nt: TGTGCCAGCAGCGTGGAGGGTCGAACCGGGGAGCTGTTTTTT

v_gene: TRBV5-4
d_gene: -
j_gene: TRBJ2-1
abundance: -
CDR3aa: CASSLPTGSYNEQFF
CDR3nt: TGTGCCAGCAGCTTGCCTACGGGCTCCTACAATGAGCAGTTCTTC

v_gene: TRBV18
d_gene: -
j_gene: TRBJ1-2
abundance: -
CDR3aa: CASSPDSNYGYTF
CDR3nt: TGTGCCAGCTCACCGGACAGCAACTATGGCTACACCTTC

v_gene: TRBV5-8
d_gene: -
j_gene: TRBJ2-7
abundance: -
CDR3aa: CASSFHYEQYF
CDR3nt: TGTGCCAGCAGCTTCCACTACGAGCAGTACTTC

v_gene: TRBV28
d_gene: -
j_gene: TRBJ2-1
abundance: -
CDR3aa: CASSQRTSQGFF
CDR3nt: TGTGCCAGCAGTCAAAGGACAAGCCAGGGGTTCTTC

v_gene: TRBV6-1
d_gene: -
j_gene: TRBJ1-1
abundance: -
CDR3aa: CASLLWGTEAFF
CDR3nt: TGTGCCAGCCTTCTCTGGGGCACTGAAGCTTTCTTT

v_gene: TRBV18
d_gene: -
j_gene: TRBJ1-2
abundance: once
CDR3aa: CASSPDGFYGYTF
CDR3nt: TGTGCCAGCTCACCCGACGGATTCTATGGCTACACCTTC

v_gene: TRBV16
d_gene: TRBD2
j_gene: TRBJ2-5
abundance: -
CDR3aa: CASSGGGAETQYF
CDR3nt: TGTGCCAGCAGTGGCGGGGGAGCAGAGACCCAGTACTTC

v_gene: TRBV11-3
d_gene: TRBD2
j_gene: TRBJ2-3
abundance: -
CDR3aa: CASNKGAGDVTDTQYF
CDR3nt: TGTGCCAGCAACAAGGGTGCGGGAGATGTTACCGATACGCAGTATTTT

v_gene: TRBV27
d_gene: -
j_gene: TRBJ2-6
abundance: -
CDR3aa: CASSFRGGTNVLTF
CDR3nt: TGTGCCAGCAGTTTTCGCGGTGGGACCAACGTCCTGACTTTC

v_gene: TRBV2
d_gene: -
j_gene: TRBJ1-3
abundance: -
CDR3aa: CASSETAIASGNTIYF
CDR3nt: TGTGCCAGCAGTGAAACTGCGATCGCCAGCGGAAACACCATATATTTT

v_gene: TRBV6-6
d_gene: TRBD1
j_gene: TRBJ1-1
abundance: -
CDR3aa: CASSYPGQGATEAFF
CDR3nt: TGTGCCAGCAGTTACCCGGGACAGGGGGCTACTGAAGCTTTCTTT

v_gene: TRBV27
d_gene: -
j_gene: TRBJ2-7
abundance: -
CDR3aa: CASRDDEQYF
CDR3nt: TGTGCCAGCAGGGATGACGAGCAGTACTTC

v_gene: TRBV15
d_gene: TRBD2
j_gene: TRBJ2-1
abundance: -
CDR3aa: CATSRSGKSYNEQFF
CDR3nt: TGTGCCACCAGCAGAAGCGGGAAATCCTACAATGAGCAGTTCTTC

v_gene: TRBV6-1
d_gene: TRBD2
j_gene: TRBJ2-1
abundance: -
CDR3aa: CASILAASYNEQFF
CDR3nt: TGTGCCAGCATCCTAGCGGCTTCCTACAATGAGCAGTTCTTC

v_gene: TRBV19
d_gene: TRBD1
j_gene: TRBJ2-1
abundance: -
CDR3aa: CASLDRVRDNEQFF
CDR3nt: TGTGCCAGTCTGGACAGGGTGAGGGACAATGAGCAGTTCTTC

v_gene: TRBV18
d_gene: -
j_gene: TRBJ2-3
abundance: -
CDR3aa: CASSPSDGAFRGTQYF
CDR3nt: TGTGCCAGCTCACCGTCGGATGGGGCCTTCAGAGGTACGCAGTATTTT

v_gene: TRBV7-3
d_gene: TRBD2
j_gene: TRBJ2-1
abundance: -
CDR3aa: CASSLTSGRARGEQFF
CDR3nt: TGTGCCAGCAGCTTAACTAGCGGGAGGGCCAGAGGTGAGCAGTTCTTC